The clone carrying this TCR beta chain was seen just once. As yet, its antigen is unknown. It may be a read error: a sequence one base away is much more abundant. This sample was taken from a study of blood T cells in healthy people across ages. The CDR3 covers 14 residues. Germline V lookup: CDR1 SGDLS, CDR2 YYNGEE. Every participating donor contributed about 10 milliliters of peripheral blood through a draw. Study-wide results and caveats: Samples with more naive T cells showed higher observed beta diversity. The study lacked donor CMV status, which possibly confounded expanded clonotype changes.

A sample-barcoded 5' primer and a J-beta primer mix were used in a second PCR of roughly 6 to 12 cycles. Tagging of each cDNA molecule was performed by a template-switch adaptor with 12 random nucleotides. Using its own MiXCR run on the 5' RACE reads, TCRdb lists one record per CDR3 protein. The profile shows approximately 1,000,000 distinct CDR3 sequences, under 55% of them singletons. This TCR was recovered from a woman in her sixties or seventies in good health. Sequenced sample: blood. The rearrangement joins TRBV9 to TRBJ2-7; D gene unclear. In nucleotides, the CDR3 is TGTGCCAGCAGCGTAGAGGTCAGTCCCTACAAGCAGTACTTC. This translates into CASSVEVSPYKQYF.